Listed below are T cell receptor beta chains from one sample, sequenced in a study of blood T cell repertoires in COVID-19. Sequencing used immunoSEQ multiplex PCR; TCRdb keeps in-frame clones, though not all of them. The table shows roughly 300,000 clones, with around 87% occurring only once. Input material: PBMCs or T cells enriched from blood (not recorded which). The receptors here all came from a woman aged 30 to 39 who had recovered from COVID-19. CDR3s include the opening cysteine and the closing phenylalanine or tryptophan. The size of a clone is reported for some rows only, either as once, few or many, or as a class for expanded clones.

CDR3 protein	V gene	clone size
CASSYRGPIDGYTF	TRBV7-2	-
CASSSGTGFHEQYF	TRBV27	once
CASSPSQGAGANVLTF	TRBV7-6	-
CASTGVGRAYEQYF	TRBV2	once
CASSIYRTANTEAFF	TRBV4-3	-
CASSSQVEETQYF	TRBV7-9	once
CASSMQLAALDEQFF	TRBV19	-
CASSSSVAETQYF	TRBV7-9	-
CASSQAGRNNEQFF	TRBV3-1/TRBV3-2	-
CAWSFVARRAEAFF	TRBV30	-
CASSLGGGSYNEQFF	TRBV7-2	-
CASSSPGQDNEQFF	TRBV28	-
CASSPGVSSSYEQYF	TRBV11-2	once
CASSSARDRGRNEQFF	TRBV6-5	-
CASLVAGGREPQHF	TRBV6-5	-
CASSVETGDSNQPQHF	TRBV2	-
CASSAAADTQYF	TRBV18	-
CASSAGTGEETQYF	TRBV6-2/TRBV6-3	-
CASSQYRNTGELFF	TRBV4-3	-
CASSLDLARGWGEQFF	TRBV5-4	once
CASSLVGLAHEQYF	TRBV5-1	-
CASSQNRRGLAGGGEQFF	TRBV4-3	few
CASSPQGNTIYF	TRBV12-3/TRBV12-4	-
CASSKAVQRTPYEQYF	TRBV21-1	-
CASTRTINRNTEAFF	TRBV19	-